This record covers a single T cell receptor beta chain. Antigen unknown. This CDR3 is built from 16 residues. The germline gives CDR1 MNHEY, CDR2 SVGAGI. Trimming took off 0 bases at V and 7 bases at J, with 16 bases between the two ends. TCRdb reanalysed the 5' RACE reads using MiXCR and keeps one entry per CDR3 protein. The sample contains nearly 300,000 distinct CDR3 sequences, about 10% of which appear only once. This specimen belongs to a study of T cells after yellow fever vaccination. Study background: SMART-Seq v4 Ultra Low Input prepared the low-cell-number fractions. Whole-study results and caveats: Primary-vaccination clones mostly resurfaced post-booster (just under 98% CD4, approximately 90% CD8). Some clonotypes were seen in both the CD4 and the CD8 compartments. These made up a small share and likely arose from convergent recombination.

This rearrangement joins TRBV6-5 to TRBJ1-5, with D possibly matching TRBD1 (6 bases). This receptor was taken from a man aged 18 to 30 who received the YFV17D yellow fever vaccine. Sequenced here: CD4+ T cells sorted from PBMCs, sampled 5 days after the yellow fever booster vaccination. The CDR3 is CASSYSKGGGGQPQHF. The CDR3, as DNA: TGTGCCAGCAGTTACTCGAAGGGGGGGGGCGGCCAGCCCCAGCATTTT.